One and the same sample provided the 25 T cell receptor beta chains below, sequenced in a study of human T cells and chemical hapten exposure. The time point here: patch test 1, 2 weeks after DPC sensitization. Treatment of the sample: therapeutic diphenylcyclopropenone sensitization with weekly scalp DPC. TCRdb fed the RACE reads into MiXCR, producing one record per CDR3 protein. The data hold fewer than 100,000 distinct CDR3 sequences, with 9.5% to 15% observed a single time. This sample comprised whole blood, obtained in connection with sensitization to the hapten diphenylcyclopropenone (DPC). These receptors all stem from a woman aged 40 to 50 with alopecia areata. Some clones in this sample may be carry-over from other donors' samples.

The V gene is TRBV20-1, the J gene TRBJ2-7; TRBD1 aligns across 9 bases. Per germline, CDR1 DFQATT and CDR2 SNEGSKA (reference sequence). The junction had 6 bases not matched to a gene; V was cut back by 6 bases and J by 0 bases. The CDR3 has 14 amino acids. The CDR3 nucleotides are TGCAGTGCGTACGGACAGGGGAACTCCTACGAGCAGTACTTC. Amino acid sequence: CSAYGQGNSYEQYF.

This clonotype was found many times. The CDR3 sequence: CASSQVTSGDRGREKLFF. The CDR3 nucleotides are TGCGCCAGCAGCCAAGTTACTAGTGGGGACAGGGGCAGAGAAAAACTGTTTTTT. The chain joins TRBV4-1 to TRBJ1-4, with 10 bases aligning to TRBD1. CDR1 MGHRA and CDR2 YSYEKL come from the germline V gene. J gave up 8 bases and V 1 base, and 13 bases lay outside the gene matches. The CDR3 has 18 residues.

This chain uses TRBV7-2 with TRBJ1-5; 7 nucleotides agree with TRBD1. Germline values: CDR1 SGHTA, CDR2 FQGNSA. This CDR3 contains 14 residues. V was clipped by 1 base and J by 7 bases; unmatched bases: 4. The CDR3 sequence is CASSLVGGGQPQHF. In DNA form, the CDR3 reads TGTGCCAGCAGCTTAGTAGGGGGCGGGCAGCCCCAGCATTTT.

The V call is TRBV7-2, the J call TRBJ2-7; D ambiguous. The V gene's germline CDR1 is SGHTA and CDR2 FQGNSA. The CDR3 spans 11 residues. V was trimmed by 5 bases and J by 3 bases, leaving 5 bases between them. The CDR3 is CASSTLYEQYF. The CDR3 DNA follows: TGTGCCAGCAGCACCCTCTACGAGCAGTACTTC.

This clonotype has a count of ten or more. The chain has TRBV15 and TRBJ2-3; D not resolved. The V end lost 0 bases, the J end lost 10 bases, and 17 bases lay between the germline ends. Germline CDR1 reads LNHNV; CDR2 reads YYDKDF (reference sequence). This CDR3 is built from 15 residues. The CDR3 DNA reads TGTGCCACCAGCAGAGATCTAAGGCATCCGTGGCCGCAGTATTTT. It yields the protein CATSRDLRHPWPQYF.

The chain has TRBV5-5 and TRBJ2-2; TRBD1 agrees at 10 bases. Germline assignment: CDR1 SGHKS and CDR2 YYEKEE (reference sequence). This CDR3 spans 17 amino acids. J was trimmed by 4 bases and V by 4 bases; bases with no gene match: 10. The chain's CDR3 is CASSQRTGGSGTGELFF. CDR3 nucleotide sequence: TGTGCCAGCAGCCAAAGGACAGGGGGAAGTGGCACCGGGGAGCTGTTTTTT.

This clonotype occurred a few times. The rearrangement links TRBV4-1 to TRBJ2-7; D assignment may be TRBD1 or TRBD2 (5 bases each). V shed 2 bases and J shed 6 bases, with 11 bases lying between them. CDR1 and CDR2 from the germline V gene are MGHRA and YSYEKL. CDR3 length: 13 residues. CDR3 region: CASSQPPGSEQYF. Here the CDR3 DNA reads TGCGCCAGCAGCCAACCACCAGGGAGCGAGCAGTACTTC.

This clonotype has more than one count but fewer than ten. The chain carries TRBV28 and TRBJ2-7; tentatively, D is TRBD1 (6 bases). The CDR3 covers 18 residues. Germline assignment: CDR1 MDHEN and CDR2 SYDVKM. The ends were cut back, 3 bases at V and 0 bases at J, with 21 bases in the middle. CDR3 region: CASSLGSVAGVISYEQYF. Written as DNA, the CDR3 is TGTGCCAGCAGTTTGGGGTCCGTTGCAGGGGTTATCTCCTACGAGCAGTACTTC.

This clonotype has just a few counts. The chain is built from TRBV14 and TRBJ2-2; tentatively, D is TRBD2 (6 bases). Between the trimmed V and J ends, which lost 3 bases and 1 base, there was a span of 15 bases. Germline CDR1 SGHDN, CDR2 FVKESK. The CDR3 has 17 residues. CDR3 in DNA: TGTGCCAGCAGCCACCTGGGTAGCGGCTTGAACACCGGGGAGCTGTTTTTT. Translated, it gives CASSHLGSGLNTGELFF.

This clonotype was picked up many times. The J gene is TRBJ2-4, the V gene TRBV6-2 or TRBV6-3; 7 nucleotides line up with TRBD2. With 7 bases clipped from V and 0 bases from J, the junction kept 9 bases outside the gene matches. Germline CDR1 MNHEY, CDR2 SVGEGT. This CDR3 comprises 16 residues. The CDR3 is CASTSSGSLAKNIQYF. The CDR3 nucleotides are TGTGCCAGCACCTCTAGCGGATCCTTAGCCAAAAACATTCAGTACTTC.

There are a few counts of this clonotype. The chain has TRBV11-3 and TRBJ2-1, with D maybe TRBD2 (6 bases). The V gene lost 5 bases and the J gene lost 2 bases, with 16 bases spanning the gap. CDR3 length: 16 amino acids. Germline loops: CDR1 SGHNT, CDR2 YENEEA. CDR3 region: CASSPRPGLPYNEQFF. The CDR3 DNA reads TGTGCCAGCAGCCCTAGGCCGGGACTCCCCTACAATGAGCAGTTCTTC.

Ten or more counts support this clonotype. This chain uses TRBV5-5 with TRBJ2-3; maybe TRBD2 (5 bases). This CDR3 is 15 amino acids long. The germline gives CDR1 SGHKS, CDR2 YYEKEE (reference sequence). V was shortened by 9 bases and J by 3 bases, with 20 bases between the two germline ends. The chain's CDR3 is CATSGSDPATDTQYF. The CDR3, as DNA: TGTGCCACCTCTGGGAGCGATCCGGCGACAGATACGCAGTATTTT.

This clonotype was counted a few times. This chain joins TRBV7-2 and TRBJ2-3; D is unclear. This CDR3 contains 14 residues. In germline, CDR1 is SGHTA, CDR2 FQGNSA. Trimming pared 8 bases from V and 1 base from J, leaving 13 bases between. This CDR3 is CASSEGQGTDTQYF. The CDR3 DNA reads as TGTGCCAGCTCCGAAGGGCAGGGCACAGATACGCAGTATTTT.

The CDR3 coding sequence is TGTGCCAGCAGTTTAGCGCTTAGAGTAGCCAAAAACATTCAGTACTTC. Protein product: CASSLALRVAKNIQYF. The J gene is TRBJ2-4, the V gene TRBV12-3 or TRBV12-4; D is ambiguous. Deletions cut 0 bases from V and 0 bases from J, with 9 bases between. The CDR3 has 16 amino acids.

CDR3 protein: CASSWSTGGVWGETQYF. CDR3 DNA: TGTGCCAGCAGCTGGAGCACAGGGGGCGTATGGGGAGAGACCCAGTACTTC. V is TRBV7-6 and J is TRBJ2-5, with 9 bases identical to TRBD1. From germline, CDR1 is SGHVS and CDR2 FNYEAQ. V shed 4 bases, J shed 4 bases, and the junction held 13 bases outside the gene matches. This CDR3 contains 17 residues.

V is TRBV12-3 or TRBV12-4 and J is TRBJ2-5; D is unclear. This CDR3 has 13 amino acids. With 1 base removed from V and 5 bases from J, the gap between germline ends came to 8 bases. This chain's CDR3 is CASSLESGETQYF. The CDR3 DNA is TGTGCCAGCAGTTTAGAGTCCGGGGAGACCCAGTACTTC.

This clonotype was recorded many times. V is TRBV3-1 and J is TRBJ1-5; weak D call: TRBD1 (6 bases). This CDR3 comprises 14 residues. Germline values: CDR1 LGHDT, CDR2 YNNKEL (reference sequence). Trimming cost V 2 bases and J 4 bases, with 9 bases left between them. The CDR3 is CASSQSGTNQPQHF. CDR3 bases: TGTGCCAGCAGCCAATCCGGGACAAATCAGCCCCAGCATTTT.

This clonotype was found many times. J is TRBJ1-2 and V is TRBV3-1; TRBD1 is a possible D gene (5 bases). Germline V CDR1 and CDR2: LGHDT, YNNKEL (reference sequence). Trimming removed 1 base at V and 7 bases at J, with 10 bases between. The CDR3 loop spans 13 amino acids. CDR3 sequence (DNA): TGTGCCAGCAGCCAAGGCACTAGGGGTGGCTACACCTTC. Translated: CASSQGTRGGYTF.

This clonotype turned up a few times. The chain links TRBV27 to TRBJ1-4; 10 bases align to TRBD1. Germline CDR1 MNHEY, CDR2 SMNVEV (reference sequence). V lost 5 bases to trimming and J lost 7 bases; unmatched junction nucleotides: 10. The length of the CDR3 is 16 residues. The CDR3: CASSPASWTGGEKLFF. CDR3 in DNA: TGTGCCAGCAGTCCGGCGTCTTGGACAGGGGGTGAAAAACTGTTTTTT. The variable domain in full, with the rest retrieved from reference TRBV27 and TRBJ1-4, is EAQVTQNPRYLITVTGKKLTVTCSQNMNHEYMSWYRQDPGLGLRQIYYSMNVEVTDKGDVPEGYKVSRKEKRNFPLILESPSPNQTSLYFCASSPASWTGGEKLFFGSGTQLSVL.

The chain has TRBV28 and TRBJ2-4; D remains unclear. The CDR3 consists of 12 residues. Trimming stripped 10 bases from V and 7 bases from J, with 14 bases between. Germline CDR1 is MDHEN and CDR2 is SYDVKM. CDR3 nucleotides: TGTGCCATAGGACCGGATCTGAACATTCAGTACTTC. Its protein product is CAIGPDLNIQYF.

The rearrangement uses TRBV29-1 and TRBJ2-3; TRBD2 matches 15 bases. Trimming cost V 7 bases and J 4 bases; bases outside gene matches: 6. Per the germline V gene, CDR1 is SQVTM and CDR2 is ANQGSEA. This CDR3 contains 15 residues. The CDR3 region is CSAAGTSGRPDTQYF. As DNA, the CDR3 is TGCAGCGCCGCAGGGACTAGCGGGAGGCCAGATACGCAGTATTTT.

This clonotype turned up a few times. This chain links TRBV4-3 with TRBJ2-3; D unresolved. The CDR3 has 17 residues. Per germline, CDR1 LGHNA and CDR2 YSLEER. V was trimmed by 0 bases and J by 2 bases, leaving 15 bases between them. DNA for the CDR3: TGCGCCAGCAGCCAAGATGGCTCGCGTGTCAACACAGATACGCAGTATTTT. This sequence encodes CASSQDGSRVNTDTQYF.

A few counts support this clonotype. V is TRBV28 and J is TRBJ2-1; TRBD2 agrees at 8 bases. Germline-derived CDR1 and CDR2 are MDHEN and SYDVKM. The CDR3 has 11 amino acids. Trimming at V came to 7 bases and at J to 13 bases, leaving 6 bases not matched to a gene. The CDR3 DNA sequence: TGTGCCAGCACAGAGCGGGAGTTCCAGTTCTTC. This translates into CASTEREFQFF.

The table lists this clonotype with a few counts. The chain has TRBV11-2 and TRBJ2-7; TRBD2 agrees at 8 bases. V was clipped by 5 bases and J by 6 bases; unmatched bases: 15. The CDR3 has 16 amino acids. CDR1 is SGHAT and CDR2 is FQNNGV in the germline V gene. DNA for the CDR3: TGTGCCAGCAGCCTAGGGCTAGCGGGTGGTCGAGGCGAGCAGTACTTC. This encodes CASSLGLAGGRGEQYF.

This clonotype was detected many times. The genes are TRBV11-2 and TRBJ2-3; unclear D gene. Germline values: CDR1 SGHAT, CDR2 FQNNGV. The CDR3 is made up of 13 amino acids. Trimming removed 5 bases at V and 4 bases at J, with 10 bases between. The CDR3 sequence is CASSRTGSDTQYF. The CDR3, as DNA: TGTGCCAGCAGCCGTACCGGCTCAGATACGCAGTATTTT.